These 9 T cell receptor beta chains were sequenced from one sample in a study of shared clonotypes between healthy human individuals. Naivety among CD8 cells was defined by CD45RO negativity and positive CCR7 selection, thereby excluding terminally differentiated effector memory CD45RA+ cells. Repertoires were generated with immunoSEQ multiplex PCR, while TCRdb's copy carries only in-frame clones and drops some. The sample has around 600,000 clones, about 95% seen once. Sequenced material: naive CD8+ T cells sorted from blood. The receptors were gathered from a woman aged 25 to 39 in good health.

Here the CDR3 reads CASSQGSQPNEQFF. The CDR3 DNA sequence: TGTGCCAGCAGCCAAGGGAGCCAACCTAATGAGCAGTTCTTC. The genes are TRBV7-9 and TRBJ2-1; tentative D call: TRBD2 (5 bases). This CDR3 region has 14 residues. V gave up 5 bases and J gave up 7 bases, with 15 bases separating them. Germline V gene lookup returns CDR1 SEHNR and CDR2 FQNEAQ (reference sequence). Drawing the rest from reference TRBV7-9 and TRBJ2-1, the complete variable domain is DTGVSQNPRHKITKRGQNVTFRCDPISEHNRLYWYRQTLGQGPEFLTYFQNEAQLEKSRLLSDRFSAERPKGSFSTLEIQRTEQGDSAMYLCASSQGSQPNEQFFGPGTRLTVL.

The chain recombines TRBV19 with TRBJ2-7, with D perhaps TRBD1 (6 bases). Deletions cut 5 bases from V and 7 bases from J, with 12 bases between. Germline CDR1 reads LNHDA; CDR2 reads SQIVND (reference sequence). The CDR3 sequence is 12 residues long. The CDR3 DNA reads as TGTGCCAGTAGTCCTACAGGGTTTGAGCAGTACTTC. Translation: CASSPTGFEQYF. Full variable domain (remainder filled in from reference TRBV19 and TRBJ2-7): DGGITQSPKYLFRKEGQNVTLSCEQNLNHDAMYWYRQDPGQGLRLIYYSQIVNDFQKGDIAEGYSVSREKKESFPLTVTSAQKNPTAFYLCASSPTGFEQYFGPGTRLTVT.

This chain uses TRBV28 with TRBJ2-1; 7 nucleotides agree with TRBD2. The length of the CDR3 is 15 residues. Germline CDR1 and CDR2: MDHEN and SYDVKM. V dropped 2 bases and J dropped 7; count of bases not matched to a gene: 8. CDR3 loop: CASSLIWASGNEQFF. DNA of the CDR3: TGTGCCAGCAGTTTAATCTGGGCTAGCGGTAATGAGCAGTTCTTC.

The CDR3 reads CASSYSLAGEEETQYF. CDR3 sequence (DNA): TGTGCCAGCAGTTACTCCCTAGCGGGAGAGGAAGAGACCCAGTACTTC. This chain connects TRBV6-5 to TRBJ2-5; 10 nucleotides align to TRBD2. Germline V gives CDR1 MNHEY, CDR2 SVGAGI. The length of the CDR3 is 16 residues. J gave up 3 bases and V 0 bases, and 4 bases lay outside the gene matches.

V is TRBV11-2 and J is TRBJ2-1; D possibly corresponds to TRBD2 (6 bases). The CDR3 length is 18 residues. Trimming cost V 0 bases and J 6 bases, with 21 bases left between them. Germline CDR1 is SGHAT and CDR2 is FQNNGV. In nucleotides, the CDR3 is TGTGCCAGCAGCTTAGAGGGTGCTGTTGCGGGGTGGGGCAATGAGCAGTTCTTC. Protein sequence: CASSLEGAVAGWGNEQFF.

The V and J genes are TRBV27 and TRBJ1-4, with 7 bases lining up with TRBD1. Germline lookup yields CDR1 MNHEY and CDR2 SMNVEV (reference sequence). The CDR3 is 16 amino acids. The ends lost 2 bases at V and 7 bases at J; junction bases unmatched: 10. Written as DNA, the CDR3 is TGTGCCAGCAGTTTACAGGGGGGGTCGAGGATTGAAAAACTGTTTTTT. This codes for CASSLQGGSRIEKLFF.

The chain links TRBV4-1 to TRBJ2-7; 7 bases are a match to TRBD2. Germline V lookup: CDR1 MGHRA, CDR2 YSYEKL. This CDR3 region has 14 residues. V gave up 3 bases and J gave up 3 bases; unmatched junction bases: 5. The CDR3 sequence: CASSQGSGGYEQYF. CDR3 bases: TGCGCCAGCAGCCAGGGGTCGGGGGGCTACGAGCAGTACTTC.

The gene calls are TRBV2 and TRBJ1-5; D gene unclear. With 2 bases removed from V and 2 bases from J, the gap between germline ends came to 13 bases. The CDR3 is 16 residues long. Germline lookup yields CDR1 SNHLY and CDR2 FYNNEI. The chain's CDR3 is CASSETRGWGNQPQHF. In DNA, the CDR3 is TGTGCCAGCAGTGAAACGCGGGGTTGGGGCAATCAGCCCCAGCATTTT.

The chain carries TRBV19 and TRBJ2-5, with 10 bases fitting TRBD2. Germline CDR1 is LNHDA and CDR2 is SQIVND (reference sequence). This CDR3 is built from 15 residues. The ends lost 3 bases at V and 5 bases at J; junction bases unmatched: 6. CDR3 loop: CASSISSGSEETQYF. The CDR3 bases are TGTGCCAGTAGTATTTCTAGCGGGAGCGAGGAGACCCAGTACTTC.